The rows below give T cell receptor beta chains drawn from one sample of a study of cytomegalovirus exposure and HLA in healthy donors. The repertoire was sequenced with immunoSEQ multiplex PCR; TCRdb's copy has only in-frame clones and lacks some. The sample has 95,000 to 150,000 clones; around 70% are singletons. The sample taken for sequencing was PBMCs. These receptors came from a woman aged 35 to 49 in good health and CMV-seropositive. The CDR3 runs from the conserved cysteine through the conserved F or W. D genes are given only for firm matches.

CASSPFFGKDTQYF	NA	14	TRBV18
CASSPGQGVGYGYTF	TRBD1	15	TRBV14
CAISESQGLLEAFF	NA	14	TRBV10-3
CASSQGLGTQYF	TRBD2	12	TRBV4-3
CARSLGGGNTEAFF	NA	14	TRBV5-6
CASTREYNSPLHF	NA	13	TRBV6-5
CASSPSSLLAGGSYEQYF	TRBD2	18	TRBV5-1
CASSVWPGDDTQYF	NA	14	TRBV9
CASSFYRSYEQYF	NA	13	TRBV5-6
CASSSASWDTQYF	NA	13	TRBV27
CATLEQGAFEKLFF	TRBD1	14	TRBV6-1
CASSVPPGSSGYTF	NA	14	TRBV7-2
CASSGDRNTEAFF	TRBD1	13	TRBV2
CASSRWMEGTDTQYF	NA	15	TRBV5-4
CASSDSGDEQYF	TRBD2	12	TRBV6-1
CASRKGGASEQFF	NA	13	TRBV7-3
CSVEDPTGYNEQFF	TRBD1	14	TRBV29-1
CSVETSSYEQYF	NA	12	TRBV29-1
CASSSRTSVKDTQYF	TRBD2	15	TRBV7-9
CASTQSVAGGLGGGYTF	TRBD1	17	TRBV5-4
CASSVGTRGGEETQYF	NA	16	TRBV9
CASSSAGQGKYGYTF	TRBD1	15	TRBV27
CASSPPPGGREKLFF	TRBD1	15	TRBV18
CASSKGIASYEQYF	NA	14	TRBV6-5
CASSVAGSGANVLTF	NA	15	TRBV9
CASSFPANYGYTF	NA	13	TRBV5-4
CASSPLGTDYEQYF	TRBD1	14	TRBV19
CASSIDRASANYGYTF	TRBD1	16	TRBV19
CASSFRGIGYGYTF	NA	14	TRBV6-5
CASSYVGVTEAFF	NA	13	TRBV27
CASSPTGDTTNSPLHF	NA	16	TRBV7-6
CASSQKKGTGNVNQPQHF	TRBD1	18	TRBV4-1
CASSDRDSSYEQYF	TRBD1	14	TRBV27
CASSLGTGGQPQHF	TRBD1	14	TRBV11-2
CASSLGLGQGNEQFF	TRBD1	15	TRBV5-6
CAWYSLQGKGCDEKLFF	TRBD1	17	TRBV30
CASSQSLSTEAFF	NA	13	TRBV7-2
CATRTGPTGELFF	NA	13	TRBV2
CASSQSEGNEKLFF	NA	14	TRBV4-2
CASSIIGRGQGYTF	TRBD1	14	TRBV19
CASSLSNPTGNSPLHF	NA	16	TRBV5-1
CASSFRIGETQYF	NA	13	TRBV5-4